These 20 T cell receptor beta chains originate from one sample sequenced in a study of T cells in Graves' hyperthyroidism and ophthalmopathy. The CDR3 regions of TCR beta were amplified from RNA transcripts. The primer set for the first-round RT-PCR of the TCR CDR3 was HTBI. TCRdb redid the calling of the multiplex PCR reads with MiXCR, one entry per CDR3 protein. The profile shows about 560,000 distinct CDR3 sequences, around 15% of them singletons. Sequencing input: blood. The receptor set was obtained from a woman aged 18-30 years with Graves' hyperthyroidism.

This clonotype showed up many times. The rearrangement uses TRBV28 and TRBJ2-3; D possibly corresponds to TRBD1 (5 bases). Trimming removed 5 bases from V and 1 base from J, with 10 bases in between. The CDR3 length is 14 residues. Germline CDR1 MDHEN, CDR2 SYDVKM. The CDR3, as DNA: TGTGCCAGCAGTAAATCGACAGGCACAGATACGCAGTATTTT. It yields the protein CASSKSTGTDTQYF.

Many counts were recorded for this clonotype. This chain links TRBV2 with TRBJ2-5; a possible D gene is TRBD1 (5 bases). This CDR3 has 14 residues. V shed 5 bases and J shed 0 bases, with 10 bases lying between them. Germline values: CDR1 SNHLY, CDR2 FYNNEI. The chain's CDR3 is CASSSTAYQETQYF. The CDR3 DNA reads TGTGCCAGCAGTTCGACAGCGTACCAAGAGACCCAGTACTTC.

The chain has TRBV19 and TRBJ2-7; D is unresolved. The CDR3 consists of 14 residues. The V gene lost 6 bases and the J gene lost 5 bases, with 17 bases spanning the gap. Germline assignment: CDR1 LNHDA and CDR2 SQIVND (reference sequence). CDR3: CASSQAPRSDEQYF. The CDR3 DNA is TGTGCCAGTAGCCAGGCCCCTCGGTCGGACGAGCAGTACTTC.

This clonotype was recorded a few times. The rearrangement uses TRBV6-2 or TRBV6-3 and TRBJ2-5; 7 nucleotides line up with TRBD2. CDR3 size: 15 residues. Germline V gives CDR1 MNHEY, CDR2 SVGEGT. V was pared by 6 bases and J by 4 bases, with 11 bases of the junction left unmatched. CDR3 in amino acids: CASSSRTGGGETQYF. Here the CDR3 DNA reads TGTGCCAGCAGCTCCCGGACTGGGGGGGGAGAGACCCAGTACTTC.

This clonotype appeared a few times. V is TRBV27 and J is TRBJ2-3; 8 bases line up with TRBD2. This CDR3 has 15 amino acids. The ends lost 6 bases at V and 2 bases at J; junction bases unmatched: 7. The germline gives CDR1 MNHEY, CDR2 SMNVEV (reference sequence). The CDR3, as DNA: TGTGCCAGCAGCGGACTAGCTGTAAACACAGATACGCAGTATTTT. This translates into CASSGLAVNTDTQYF.

As to this clonotype: This may stem from a read error, because a much larger clone lies one nucleotide away. The V call is TRBV20-1, the J call TRBJ2-3, with no clear D. V lost 4 bases and J lost 4, with 9 bases in between. The CDR3 contains 12 residues. Germline CDR1 is DFQATT and CDR2 is SNEGSKA (reference sequence). CDR3 amino acids: CSAKVGPDTQYF. Written as DNA, the CDR3 is TGCAGTGCTAAGGTAGGGCCAGATACGCAGTATTTT.

The chain is built from TRBV20-1 and TRBJ2-3, with 8 bases aligning to TRBD2. The germline V gene encodes CDR1 DFQATT and CDR2 SNEGSKA (reference sequence). V trimming: 3 bases; J trimming: 8 bases; junction bases outside the gene matches: 13. The CDR3 has 15 amino acids. The CDR3 spells CSASDTSGAWVTQYF. The CDR3, as DNA: TGCAGTGCTAGCGACACTAGCGGAGCTTGGGTTACGCAGTATTTT.

This clonotype has at least ten counts. J is TRBJ2-3 and V is TRBV2; 10 nucleotides line up with TRBD2. The CDR3 runs to 16 residues. V gave up 2 bases and J gave up 5 bases; unmatched junction bases: 7. CDR1 is SNHLY, CDR2 FYNNEI, per germline. The CDR3 DNA reads as TGTGCCAGCAGTGAACGGACTAGCGGTGCGGGAGATACGCAGTATTTT. Protein sequence: CASSERTSGAGDTQYF.

There are a few counts of this clonotype. The chain employs TRBV19 and TRBJ2-1; 11 nucleotides match TRBD2. The CDR3 length is 15 residues. After removal of 7 bases from V and 5 bases from J, the junction contained 7 bases not matched to a gene. Germline loops: CDR1 LNHDA, CDR2 SQIVND (reference sequence). CDR3 coding DNA: TGTGCCAGTACCCCACTAGCGGGGGTCGACAATGAGCAGTTCTTC. This gives the protein CASTPLAGVDNEQFF.

This CDR3 reads CASSQESGGAVNEQFF. The DNA of the CDR3 is TGCGCCAGCAGCCAAGAAAGCGGGGGGGCCGTCAATGAGCAGTTCTTC. This chain uses TRBV4-1 with TRBJ2-1; 10 bases match TRBD2. CDR3 size: 16 residues. In germline, CDR1 is MGHRA, CDR2 YSYEKL. Trimming cost V 0 bases and J 6 bases; bases outside gene matches: 5.

This clonotype turned up a few times. This chain joins TRBV6-1 and TRBJ1-5; D is perhaps TRBD1 (5 bases). The CDR3 is made up of 17 amino acids. V gave up 0 bases and J gave up 0 bases, with 12 bases separating them. Germline values: CDR1 MNHNS, CDR2 SASEGT. CDR3 coding DNA: TGTGCCAGCAGTGAAGCGCGTACAGGTTATAGCAATCAGCCCCAGCATTTT. Amino acid sequence: CASSEARTGYSNQPQHF.

The rearrangement links TRBV20-1 to TRBJ1-1; 9 bases align to TRBD1. The CDR3 sequence is 13 residues long. V lost 6 bases and J lost 6; bases outside the gene matches: 8. The germline CDR1 and CDR2 sequences are DFQATT and SNEGSKA (reference sequence). As DNA, the CDR3 is TGCAGTGCGAGTGACAGGGGGTATTCTGAAGCTTTCTTT. Translation: CSASDRGYSEAFF.

V gene TRBV5-1 combines with J gene TRBJ2-7; 12 bases are shared with TRBD2. CDR1 SGHRS and CDR2 YFSETQ come from the germline V gene. The CDR3 length is 15 residues. After removal of 6 bases from V and 2 bases from J, the junction contained 6 bases not matched to a gene. The CDR3 is CASKSGLAGTYEQYF. CDR3 sequence (DNA): TGCGCCAGCAAATCCGGACTAGCGGGGACCTACGAGCAGTACTTC. The full variable domain, rest sourced from reference TRBV5-1 and TRBJ2-7, is KAGVTQTPRYLIKTRGQQVTLSCSPISGHRSVSWYQQTPGQGLQFLFEYFSETQRNKGNFPGRFSGRQFSNSRSEMNVSTLELGDSALYLCASKSGLAGTYEQYFGPGTRLTVT.

The table lists this clonotype with many counts. The chain has TRBV27 and TRBJ2-7; D is possibly TRBD1 (6 bases). V lost 5 bases and J lost 3, with 11 bases in between. Germline CDR1 is MNHEY and CDR2 is SMNVEV (reference sequence). The CDR3 covers 13 residues. CDR3: CASSKTGVYEQYF. CDR3 nucleotide sequence: TGTGCCAGCAGTAAGACAGGTGTCTACGAGCAGTACTTC.

Many counts were recorded for this clonotype. The chain recombines TRBV30 with TRBJ1-5; D is perhaps TRBD1 (5 bases). Deletions cut 4 bases from V and 6 bases from J, with 13 bases between. The germline V gene has CDR1 GTSNPN and CDR2 SVGIG (reference sequence). This CDR3 comprises 13 residues. CDR3 nucleotides: TGTGCCTGGACGGCAGGGTTGGGTCAGCCCCAGCATTTT. The encoded protein is CAWTAGLGQPQHF.

The rearrangement links TRBV24-1 to TRBJ1-5; 11 positions match TRBD1. CDR1 is KGHDR, CDR2 SFDVKD, per germline. CDR3 size: 18 residues. The V segment lost 4 bases and the J segment 0 bases; nucleotides outside the gene matches: 7. Here the CDR3 reads CATSESPGQGDSNQPQHF. In nucleotides, the CDR3 is TGTGCCACCAGTGAATCCCCGGGACAGGGGGATAGCAATCAGCCCCAGCATTTT.

This clonotype was seen a few times. The chain couples TRBV7-9 to TRBJ1-2; D possibly corresponds to TRBD1 (6 bases). The germline gives CDR1 SEHNR, CDR2 FQNEAQ (reference sequence). The CDR3 loop spans 14 amino acids. Trimming took off 2 bases at V and 5 bases at J, with 12 bases between the two ends. This CDR3 is CASSLNRDGYGYTF. In DNA, the CDR3 is TGTGCCAGCAGCTTAAACAGGGATGGGTATGGCTACACCTTC.

This clonotype was counted only a few times. The chain is built from TRBV12-3 or TRBV12-4 and TRBJ2-7, with 8 bases matching TRBD2. The V segment lost 5 bases and the J segment 5 bases; nucleotides outside the gene matches: 5. This CDR3 region has 13 residues. The CDR3 DNA follows: TGTGCCAGCAGTACCGGGACTAGTAACGAGCAGTACTTC. It is translated as CASSTGTSNEQYF.

This clonotype was counted a single time. V and J are TRBV18 and TRBJ2-1, with a possible D match to TRBD1 (6 bases). V lost 1 base, J lost 4 bases, and 14 bases lay in between. The CDR3 sequence is 16 residues long. CDR1 and CDR2 (germline): KGHSH, LQKENI. CDR3 sequence (DNA): TGTGCCAGCTCACCACGAGAACAGGGATTGTACAATGAGCAGTTCTTC. Translated: CASSPREQGLYNEQFF. Filled out from reference TRBV18 and TRBJ2-1, the complete variable domain reads NAGVMQNPRHLVRRRGQEARLRCSPMKGHSHVYWYRQLPEEGLKFMVYLQKENIIDESGMPKERFSAEFPKEGPSILRIQQVVRGDSAAYFCASSPREQGLYNEQFFGPGTRLTVL.

The chain uses TRBV20-1 and TRBJ1-1, with a tentative D call TRBD1 (5 bases). V shed 3 bases and J shed 0 bases, with 8 bases lying between them. This CDR3 region has 13 residues. Germline V CDR1 and CDR2: DFQATT, SNEGSKA (reference sequence). This CDR3 reads CSARSGVNTEAFF. In DNA form, the CDR3 reads TGCAGTGCTAGGTCGGGGGTGAACACTGAAGCTTTCTTT.